This passage covers 10 T cell receptor beta chains from one sample sequenced in a study of T cells in Graves' hyperthyroidism and ophthalmopathy. The source material, RNA transcripts, was used to amplify TCR beta CDR3 regions. TCR CDR3 underwent first-round RT-PCR with the HTBI primer set. In TCRdb, the multiplex PCR reads were re-called with MiXCR into one record per CDR3 protein. Of about 640,000 distinct CDR3 sequences listed, 20% to 25% are singletons. The source material was blood. Receptors originate from a man aged 25 to 40 with Graves' ophthalmopathy.

The V and J genes are TRBV6-1 and TRBJ2-2; D call uncertain. The CDR3 runs to 13 residues. Germline V gene sequence: CDR1 MNHNS, CDR2 SASEGT. V lost 7 bases to trimming and J lost 7 bases, with 13 bases between them. CDR3 sequence (DNA): TGTGCCAGCACATATCAAGGGAACGGGGAGCTGTTTTTT. Protein: CASTYQGNGELFF.

This clonotype turned up a few times. This sequence joins TRBV3-1 and TRBJ2-1, with 7 positions matching TRBD1. Germline V gene data show CDR1 as LGHDT and CDR2 as YNNKEL (reference sequence). After removal of 1 base from V and 6 bases from J, the junction contained 6 bases not matched to a gene. CDR3 size: 15 residues. CDR3 nucleotide sequence: TGTGCCAGCAGCCAAGGGATAGAGGGGGCCAATGAGCAGTTCTTC. Amino acids: CASSQGIEGANEQFF.

This clonotype was counted ten times or more. The gene calls are TRBV28 and TRBJ2-7; 7 bases line up with TRBD1. The V gene's germline CDR1 is MDHEN and CDR2 SYDVKM. The ends lost 5 bases at V and 3 bases at J; junction bases unmatched: 4. This CDR3 is 13 amino acids long. The CDR3 nucleotides are TGTGCCAGCAGTCAACAGGGGAACTACGAGCAGTACTTC. Amino acids: CASSQQGNYEQYF.

J is TRBJ2-7 and V is TRBV24-1; 9 positions agree with TRBD2. CDR1 and CDR2 (germline): KGHDR, SFDVKD. This CDR3 has 15 amino acids. The V gene end was trimmed by 5 bases and the J gene end by 1 base; junction bases not matched to a gene: 5. CDR3 in amino acids: CATSGRLAASYEQYF. CDR3 coding DNA: TGTGCCACCAGTGGACGACTAGCGGCATCCTACGAGCAGTACTTC.

This clonotype was detected a few times. The rearrangement uses TRBV15 and TRBJ1-1; no clear D. From germline, CDR1 is LNHNV and CDR2 YYDKDF (reference sequence). The CDR3 covers 14 residues. V lost 3 bases, J lost 2 bases, and 10 bases lay in between. This CDR3 reads CATSRTLANTEAFF. CDR3 coding DNA: TGTGCCACCAGCAGGACCCTAGCCAACACTGAAGCTTTCTTT.

This clonotype was observed at least ten times. Here the CDR3 DNA reads TGTGCCAGCAGTTACAACGGACTAGCGCACTACGAGCAGTACTTC. This translates into CASSYNGLAHYEQYF. The chain is built from TRBV6-5 and TRBJ2-7; 9 bases align to TRBD2. V shed 2 bases, J shed 3 bases, and the junction held 5 bases outside the gene matches. Per germline, CDR1 MNHEY and CDR2 SVGAGI. The CDR3 extends over 15 amino acids.

This clonotype was found a few times. This sequence joins TRBV6-6 and TRBJ2-7; D call uncertain. CDR1 MNHNY and CDR2 SVGAGI come from the germline V gene (reference sequence). This CDR3 region has 13 residues. Trimming removed 2 bases from V and 4 bases from J, with 9 bases in between. CDR3 DNA sequence: TGTGCCAGCAGTTACGGCAGTAGGTACGAGCAGTACTTC. It specifies CASSYGSRYEQYF.

The chain is built from TRBV7-9 and TRBJ2-5; D ambiguous. Trimming removed 1 base from V and 2 bases from J, with 11 bases in between. The germline gives CDR1 SEHNR, CDR2 FQNEAQ (reference sequence). The length of the CDR3 is 15 residues. In DNA form, the CDR3 reads TGTGCCAGCAGCTTAGATCGGCAGAGACAAGAGACCCAGTACTTC. Amino acid sequence: CASSLDRQRQETQYF.

The chain is built from TRBV20-1 and TRBJ2-1; 8 nucleotides line up with TRBD2. This CDR3 spans 14 amino acids. V shed 3 bases, J shed 7 bases, and the junction held 8 bases outside the gene matches. Germline V lookup: CDR1 DFQATT, CDR2 SNEGSKA (reference sequence). Here the CDR3 DNA reads TGCAGTGCTAGGTACAGCGGGAGTGAAAATGAGCAGTTCTTC. Protein sequence: CSARYSGSENEQFF.

The chain is built from TRBV5-5 and TRBJ1-5; D ambiguous. CDR3 size: 14 residues. The V end lost 2 bases, the J end lost 7 bases, and 13 bases lay between the germline ends. The germline gives CDR1 SGHKS, CDR2 YYEKEE (reference sequence). CDR3: CASSLGGNKQPQHF. The CDR3 DNA reads as TGTGCCAGCAGCTTAGGAGGAAATAAACAGCCCCAGCATTTT.